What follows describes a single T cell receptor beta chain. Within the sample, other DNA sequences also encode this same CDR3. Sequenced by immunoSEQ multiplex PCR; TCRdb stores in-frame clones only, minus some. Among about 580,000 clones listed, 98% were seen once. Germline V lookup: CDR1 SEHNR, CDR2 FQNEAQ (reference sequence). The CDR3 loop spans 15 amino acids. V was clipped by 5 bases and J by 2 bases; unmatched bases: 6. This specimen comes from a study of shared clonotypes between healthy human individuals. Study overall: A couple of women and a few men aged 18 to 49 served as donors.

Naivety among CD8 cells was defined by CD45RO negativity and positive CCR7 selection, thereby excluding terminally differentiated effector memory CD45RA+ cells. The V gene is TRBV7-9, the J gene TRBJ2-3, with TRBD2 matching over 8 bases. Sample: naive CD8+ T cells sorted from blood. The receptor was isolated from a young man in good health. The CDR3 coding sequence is TGTGCCAGCAGCGCCACTAGCGGTTCCACAGATACGCAGTATTTT. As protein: CASSATSGSTDTQYF.